Below, 10 T cell receptor beta chains from the same sample are listed, as sequenced in a study of blood T cell repertoires in COVID-19. The table came from immunoSEQ multiplex PCR; TCRdb's copy has only in-frame clones and leaves some out. The table includes 50,000 or so clones, roughly 80% detected once. The specimen sequenced was peripheral blood. The receptors derive from a man between 60 and 75 years old with active COVID-19.

The V gene is TRBV24-1, the J gene TRBJ2-7, with a possible D match to TRBD2 (5 bases). Trimming shortened V by 3 bases and J by 6 bases, and 8 bases separated the two germline ends. CDR3 length equals 12 residues. CDR1 KGHDR and CDR2 SFDVKD come from the germline V gene. CDR3 DNA: TGTGCCACCAGTGATCTCACTAGCGAGCAGTACTTC. Protein: CATSDLTSEQYF.

CDR3: CSIGQGSYEQYF. CDR3 nucleotide sequence: TGCAGCATCGGACAGGGCTCCTACGAGCAGTACTTC. This chain links TRBV29-1 with TRBJ2-7; 8 bases are shared with TRBD1. In germline, CDR1 is SQVTM, CDR2 ANQGSEA. V lost 8 bases and J lost 0; bases outside the gene matches: 3. The CDR3 totals 12 residues.

This chain joins TRBV29-1 and TRBJ1-1; tentatively, D is TRBD1 (5 bases). The germline CDR1 and CDR2 sequences are SQVTM and ANQGSEA. Trimming removed 7 bases at V and 2 bases at J, with 11 bases between. The CDR3 sequence is 12 residues long. The CDR3 DNA sequence: TGCAGCGAAATGACAGAAAACACTGAAGCTTTCTTT. It specifies CSEMTENTEAFF. Supplemented by reference TRBV29-1 and TRBJ1-1, the full variable domain reads SAVISQKPSRDICQRGTSLTIQCQVDSQVTMMFWYRQQPGQSLTLIATANQGSEATYESGFVIDKFPISRPNLTFSTLTVSNMSPEDSSIYLCSEMTENTEAFFGQGTRLTVV.

This chain links TRBV4-1 with TRBJ2-3; perhaps TRBD1 as D (6 bases). Per the germline V gene, CDR1 is MGHRA and CDR2 is YSYEKL. Trimming left V 4 bases short and J 0 bases short, with 11 bases between. CDR3 length: 15 residues. CDR3 coding DNA: TGCGCCAGCAGCCCTGGACAGTTCAGCACAGATACGCAGTATTTT. Its translation is CASSPGQFSTDTQYF.

The J gene is TRBJ1-2, the V gene TRBV28, with 8 bases lining up with TRBD1. Germline lookup yields CDR1 MDHEN and CDR2 SYDVKM. The CDR3 covers 15 residues. V shed 4 bases and J 4 bases; nucleotides not matched to a gene: 8. The CDR3: CASSSDRAGSYGYTF. The CDR3 DNA sequence: TGTGCCAGCAGTTCGGACAGGGCTGGAAGCTATGGCTACACCTTC.

This clone was observed a few times. V gene TRBV14 combines with J gene TRBJ2-7, with D perhaps TRBD2 (6 bases). Germline V CDR1 and CDR2: SGHDN, FVKESK. V was cut by 1 base and J by 3 bases, with 10 bases left in between. The CDR3 totals 14 residues. The CDR3 here is CASSQGRGIYEQYF. DNA for the CDR3: TGTGCCAGCAGCCAAGGGCGGGGAATCTACGAGCAGTACTTC. Full variable domain (remainder filled in from reference TRBV14 and TRBJ2-7): EAGVTQFPSHSVIEKGQTVTLRCDPISGHDNLYWYRRVMGKEIKFLLHFVKESKQDESGMPNNRFLAERTGGTYSTLKVQPAELEDSGVYFCASSQGRGIYEQYFGPGTRLTVT.

This chain joins TRBV19 and TRBJ1-6; no firm D call. The CDR3 length is 14 residues. Between the trimmed V and J ends, which lost 1 base and 7 bases, there was a span of 8 bases. Germline V CDR1 and CDR2: LNHDA, SQIVND (reference sequence). Here the CDR3 DNA reads TGTGCCAGTAGTATAGCCCGTGAGAATTCACCCCTCCACTTT. Its protein is CASSIARENSPLHF.

The V call is TRBV4-1, the J call TRBJ2-1, with D unclear. CDR1 is MGHRA, CDR2 YSYEKL, per germline. V dropped 0 bases and J dropped 1 base, with 13 bases sitting between them. The length of the CDR3 is 17 residues. CDR3 nucleotide sequence: TGCGCCAGCAGCCAAGATAACGTCAGGAAGTCCTACAATGAGCAGTTCTTC. This gives the protein CASSQDNVRKSYNEQFF.

The chain has TRBV5-6 and TRBJ2-1; 10 bases match TRBD2. Trimming cost V 4 bases and J 8 bases; bases outside gene matches: 12. The CDR3 loop spans 16 amino acids. Germline V CDR1 and CDR2: SGHDT, YYEEEE. The CDR3 region is CASSQLSERGGHEQFF. Here the CDR3 DNA reads TGTGCCAGCAGCCAGCTTTCGGAGCGGGGGGGCCATGAGCAGTTCTTC.

The V and J genes are TRBV6-2 or TRBV6-3 and TRBJ1-2, with a possible D match to TRBD1 (5 bases). The CDR3 consists of 17 residues. Germline loops: CDR1 MNHEY, CDR2 SVGEGT. The V gene lost 4 bases and the J gene lost 7 bases, with 25 bases spanning the gap. CDR3: CASSSPPNPQGWRGYTF. The CDR3 DNA sequence: TGTGCCAGCAGTTCCCCCCCAAATCCGCAGGGATGGCGTGGCTACACCTTC.